This TCR beta chain was observed in a study of T-cell reconstitution after alpha-beta-depleted transplantation in children. Unique molecular identifiers were used in preparing the TCRbeta library. TCRdb processed the PCR reads anew with MiXCR; each CDR3 protein has one entry. The sample lists hundreds of thousands of distinct CDR3 sequences, less than 9% occurring once. Between the trimmed V and J ends, which lost 3 bases and 1 base, there was a span of 7 bases. The V gene's germline CDR1 is SEHNR and CDR2 FQNEAQ (reference sequence). CDR3 length equals 13 residues. This clonotype was observed at least ten times. Antigen unknown. General study results and limits: In patients about two months after transplant, alpha-beta T cells reportedly arose from several hundred expanded graft clones.

The chain combines TRBV7-9 with TRBJ2-7; D call uncertain. The source of this sequence is a male patient between 10 and 17 years old who had a stem cell transplant for acute lymphoblastic leukemia, so the T cells may come from the graft donor. Sequencing was performed on PBMCs, mostly from graft donor cells, taken 180 days after TCRalphabeta/CD19-depleted stem cell transplant. The CDR3 DNA reads TGTGCCAGCAGCTTTTATTTATCCTACGAGCAGTACTTC. As protein: CASSFYLSYEQYF.